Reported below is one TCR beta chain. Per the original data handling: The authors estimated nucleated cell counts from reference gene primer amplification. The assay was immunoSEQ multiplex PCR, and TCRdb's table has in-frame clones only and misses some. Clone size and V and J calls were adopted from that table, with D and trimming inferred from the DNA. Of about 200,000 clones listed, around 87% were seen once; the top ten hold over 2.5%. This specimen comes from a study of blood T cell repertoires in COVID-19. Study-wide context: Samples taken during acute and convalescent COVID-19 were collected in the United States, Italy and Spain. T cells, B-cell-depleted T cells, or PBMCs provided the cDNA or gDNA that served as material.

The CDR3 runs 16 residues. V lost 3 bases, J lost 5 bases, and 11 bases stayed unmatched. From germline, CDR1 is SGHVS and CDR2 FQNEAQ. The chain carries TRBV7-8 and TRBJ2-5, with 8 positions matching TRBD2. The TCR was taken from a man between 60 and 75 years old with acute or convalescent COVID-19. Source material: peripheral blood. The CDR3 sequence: CASSFPIGTRGETQYF. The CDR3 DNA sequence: TGTGCCAGCAGCTTCCCGATCGGGACTAGGGGCGAGACCCAGTACTTC.